The sequence of this TCR beta chain was determined in a study of T cells in Graves' hyperthyroidism and ophthalmopathy. The overall study: Peripheral blood was drawn at first diagnosis, prior to all treatment.

Researchers amplified the TCR beta CDR3 regions from RNA transcripts. The TCR CDR3 first-round RT-PCR relied on the HTBI primer set. TCRdb processed the multiplex PCR reads anew with MiXCR; each CDR3 protein has one entry. The sample holds about 840,000 distinct CDR3 sequences, 35% to 40% seen once. Newly diagnosed patients aged 18 to 65 had hyperthyroidism of under 2 months' duration. Diagnoses were established using clinical symptoms, serum thyroxine and TRAb, thyroid ultrasound and orbital computed tomography. Roughly 9.1 ml of fresh peripheral blood supplied the PBMCs. The CDR3 extends over 14 amino acids. Trimming left V 3 bases short and J 11 bases short, with 17 bases between. The germline V gene encodes CDR1 SGHAT and CDR2 FQNNGV.

Sequencing was done on a sample of blood. The source is a man aged 18 to 29 with Graves' hyperthyroidism. The V gene is TRBV11-2, the J gene TRBJ1-5, with D unresolved. The CDR3 loop is CASSFEGSGATQHF. In DNA form, the CDR3 reads TGTGCCAGCAGCTTCGAGGGATCCGGTGCGACCCAGCATTTT.